Below are 11 T cell receptor beta chains sequenced from a single sample in a study of tumor-infiltrating lymphocytes in primary liver carcinoma. Unsorted whole blood yielded the blood RNA, and germline DNA was also extracted. Starting from around 0.45 ug of total RNA, TCR beta cDNA was produced with a primer in the constant region. Three rounds of nested multiplex PCR with slightly modified ARM-PCR produced TCR beta libraries. TRBV1-TRBV30 forward primers and a C-beta reverse primer were used in the first two PCR rounds, which each ran for about 10 cycles. TCRdb processed the multiplex PCR reads anew with MiXCR; each CDR3 protein has one entry. The table lists approximately 330,000 distinct CDR3 sequences, about 65% of them singletons, with 5.5% to 8% in the top ten. The sample was peripheral blood. Receptors originate from a man aged 35 to 55 with primary liver carcinoma and hepatitis B virus infection.

This clonotype showed up just once. This may be a read error: a much more frequent sequence differs by one nucleotide. The genes are TRBV29-1 and TRBJ1-1; D is unclear. V gave up 5 bases and J gave up 1 base, with 5 bases separating them. The CDR3 contains 11 residues. Germline CDR1 reads SQVTM; CDR2 reads ANQGSEA. CDR3 in DNA: TGCAGCGTTTCCAAGAACACTGAAGCTTTCTTT. Translation gives CSVSKNTEAFF.

The chain is built from TRBV11-2 and TRBJ2-3; 8 positions agree with TRBD2. The CDR3 totals 16 residues. CDR1 and CDR2 from the germline V gene are SGHAT and FQNNGV. After removal of 7 bases from V and 6 bases from J, the junction contained 15 bases not matched to a gene. The CDR3 DNA follows: TGTGCCAGCACCCAACGGGGGGGGCCAAGATCGGATACGCAGTATTTT. Protein product: CASTQRGGPRSDTQYF.

Of note for this clonotype: Its ends do not fully match the called genes, so a read error is possible. This chain uses TRBV5-4 with TRBJ2-1; TRBD2 aligns across 9 bases. This CDR3 has 17 residues. Germline V gene data show CDR1 as SGHNT and CDR2 as YYREEE (reference sequence). DNA for the CDR3: TGTGCCAGCAGCTTGGTTGCGGGAGGGCCGTCCTACGATGAGCAGTTCTTC. The encoded protein is CASSLVAGGPSYDEQFF.

As concerns this clonotype: At one end the junction does not follow the germline gene, possibly because of a read error. The chain joins TRBV11-2 to TRBJ2-5; 8 nucleotides agree with TRBD2. The CDR3 has 17 residues. CDR1 and CDR2 from the germline V gene are SGHAT and FQNNGV. CDR3 loop: CVSRPIAGLGYQETQYF. CDR3 sequence (DNA): TGTGTCAGCAGACCCATAGCGGGGCTGGGGTACCAAGAGACCCAGTACTTC.

This clonotype was picked up one time. Sequence at one end of the junction differs from germline and may be a read error. The chain's CDR3 is CASSANRARVSNVQFF. CDR3 in DNA: TGTGCCAGCAGTGCCAACAGGGCTCGAGTGAGTAATGTGCAGTTCTTC. The chain has TRBV6-2 or TRBV6-3 and TRBJ2-1; TRBD1 is a possible D gene (6 bases). Germline CDR1 and CDR2: MNHEY and SVGEGT. This CDR3 contains 16 residues.

The sample holds many counts of this clonotype. J is TRBJ2-1 and V is TRBV4-2, with 10 bases fitting TRBD2. The V gene's germline CDR1 is LGHNA and CDR2 YNFKEQ. V was clipped by 0 bases and J by 6 bases; unmatched bases: 5. The CDR3 extends over 16 amino acids. CDR3 sequence: CASSQDAAGGGNEQFF. In DNA form, the CDR3 reads TGTGCCAGCAGCCAAGATGCAGCGGGAGGGGGCAATGAGCAGTTCTTC.

This clonotype was seen a few times. The genes are TRBV14 and TRBJ2-3, with 9 bases lining up with TRBD1. This CDR3 region has 17 residues. CDR1 and CDR2 from the germline V gene are SGHDN and FVKESK. Trimming took 4 bases from V and 1 from J; bases not matched to a gene: 9. The DNA for the CDR3 is TGTGCCAGCAGCCCCCAATCGCGGACAGGGGGCACAGATACGCAGTATTTT. Amino acids: CASSPQSRTGGTDTQYF.

Details on this clonotype: The conserved final phenylalanine or tryptophan is absent from the CDR3, which likely points to a read error. This rearrangement joins TRBV6-1 to TRBJ1-5; 7 bases are shared with TRBD1. This CDR3 comprises 16 residues. Looked up from germline, CDR1 is MNHNS and CDR2 is SASEGT. V lost 2 bases to trimming and J lost 1 base; unmatched junction nucleotides: 5. DNA of the CDR3: TGTGCCAGCAGTGAAATAAGGGGACAGAGCAATCAGCCCCAGCATCAT. As protein: CASSEIRGQSNQPQHH.

This clonotype occurred a few times. CDR3 in amino acids: CASSEAGVYNEQFF. CDR3 sequence (DNA): TGCGCCAGCAGCGAAGCGGGAGTCTACAATGAGCAGTTCTTC. V gene TRBV5-1 combines with J gene TRBJ2-1, with 8 bases aligning to TRBD2. Trimming removed 4 bases from V and 3 bases from J; junction bases left unmatched: 3. Germline loops: CDR1 SGHRS, CDR2 YFSETQ. This CDR3 has 14 residues.

Concerning this clonotype: Possible read error: a much larger clone is one base away. The rearrangement links TRBV6-6 to TRBJ2-3; no reliable D call. The CDR3 runs 15 residues. Looked up from germline, CDR1 is MNHNY and CDR2 is SVGAGI (reference sequence). The CDR3 bases are TGTGCCAGCAGTAACTCTCGCGTCAGCACAGATACGAAGTATTTT. The encoded protein is CASSNSRVSTDTKYF.

As to this clonotype: Since a much larger clone is just one base distant, this may be a read error. The chain couples TRBV10-3 to TRBJ2-3; 10 bases align to TRBD2. The trim removed 0 bases at V and 4 bases at J, leaving 13 bases unmatched. The germline CDR1 and CDR2 sequences are ENHRY and SYGVKD. The CDR3 covers 19 residues. This CDR3 is CAISESSTSSGRRSDTQYF. The CDR3 region has the DNA TGTGCCATCAGTGAGTCATCGACTTCTAGCGGGAGACGCTCAGATACGCAGTATTTT.